The 18 T cell receptor beta chains below were found in one sample sequenced in a study of T-cell memory formation after mild COVID-19. TCRdb re-called the 5' RACE reads with MiXCR, one entry per CDR3 protein. Here the sample spans 140,000 to 150,000 distinct CDR3 sequences, over 15% being singletons. Sequencing input: PBMCs or a T cell subset sorted from them (not recorded which). These receptor sequences come from an adult woman who had mild COVID-19 (a few samples of this study predate the infection). Cell type and time point are not known.

The chain joins TRBV20-1 to TRBJ1-1, with D hard to call. The CDR3 spans 12 residues. Germline V gives CDR1 DFQATT, CDR2 SNEGSKA (reference sequence). V was pared by 1 base and J by 1 base, with 4 bases between. The CDR3 reads CSARVANTEAFF. In nucleotides, the CDR3 is TGCAGTGCTAGAGTAGCGAACACTGAAGCTTTCTTT.

The rearrangement uses TRBV12-3 or TRBV12-4 and TRBJ1-3, with D perhaps TRBD1 (6 bases). The germline V and J ends were trimmed by 5 bases and 2 bases, with 10 bases remaining between them. The CDR3 length is 14 residues. The CDR3 sequence is CASSDRIAGNTIYF. CDR3 sequence (DNA): TGTGCCAGCAGTGACAGGATCGCTGGAAACACCATATATTTT.

This chain connects TRBV2 to TRBJ2-1, with D unresolved. This CDR3 is 14 amino acids long. Germline CDR1 SNHLY, CDR2 FYNNEI. Trimming removed 5 bases at V and 9 bases at J, with 17 bases between. The CDR3 spells CASSTPGSMGEQFF. The CDR3 DNA follows: TGTGCCAGCAGTACCCCCGGGTCCATGGGTGAGCAGTTCTTC.

This clonotype was seen a few times. The chain couples TRBV24-1 to TRBJ2-1, with D perhaps being TRBD1 or TRBD2 (7 bases each). The CDR3 loop spans 15 amino acids. V was shortened by 10 bases and J by 4 bases, with 19 bases between the two germline ends. The germline V gene encodes CDR1 KGHDR and CDR2 SFDVKD. The CDR3 is CATTQGGGGYNEQFF. The CDR3 DNA sequence: TGTGCCACGACCCAGGGGGGGGGAGGGTACAATGAGCAGTTCTTC.

This clonotype occurred many times. This rearrangement joins TRBV7-6 to TRBJ2-3; 11 bases are shared with TRBD2. Germline V gives CDR1 SGHVS, CDR2 FNYEAQ. The CDR3 extends over 16 amino acids. J lost 4 bases, V lost 5 bases, and 8 bases had no gene match. The CDR3 nucleotides read TGTGCCAGCAGCCCAGGTAGCGGGGGGGCTCCAGATACGCAGTATTTT. Translation gives CASSPGSGGAPDTQYF.

This clonotype was picked up a small number of times. The chain has TRBV20-1 and TRBJ2-2, with a tentative D call TRBD1 (6 bases). Germline-derived CDR1 and CDR2 are DFQATT and SNEGSKA (reference sequence). CDR3 size: 12 residues. The ends were cut back, 2 bases at V and 5 bases at J, with 6 bases in the middle. CDR3 sequence reads: CSARRGTGELFF. CDR3 nucleotide sequence: TGCAGTGCTAGAAGGGGGACCGGGGAGCTGTTTTTT.

This clonotype occurred a few times. The V call is TRBV29-1, the J call TRBJ1-2; 11 bases are a match to TRBD1. The CDR3 is made up of 13 amino acids. Looked up from germline, CDR1 is SQVTM and CDR2 is ANQGSEA. Trimming at V came to 5 bases and at J to 4 bases, leaving 3 bases not matched to a gene. CDR3 region: CSVSDRGPYGYTF. CDR3 nucleotide sequence: TGCAGCGTTTCGGACAGGGGGCCCTATGGCTACACCTTC.

The chain is built from TRBV29-1 and TRBJ1-2; D perhaps matches TRBD1 (5 bases). The V gene lost 3 bases and the J gene lost 2 bases, with 10 bases spanning the gap. The CDR3 has 13 residues. CDR1 is SQVTM, CDR2 ANQGSEA, per germline. CDR3 region: CSVDTGANYGYTF. CDR3 coding DNA: TGCAGCGTTGACACCGGGGCCAACTATGGCTACACCTTC.

The V call is TRBV20-1, the J call TRBJ2-2; D perhaps matches TRBD2 (6 bases). The CDR3 has 14 amino acids. V was cut by 0 bases and J by 3 bases, with 8 bases left in between. The germline gives CDR1 DFQATT, CDR2 SNEGSKA (reference sequence). The CDR3 is CSARDGGHTGELFF. The CDR3, as DNA: TGCAGTGCTAGAGATGGAGGGCACACCGGGGAGCTGTTTTTT.

The rearrangement links TRBV12-5 to TRBJ1-1, with 8 nucleotides matching TRBD1. Germline assignment: CDR1 LGHNT and CDR2 FRNRAP. The ends lost 1 base at V and 0 bases at J; junction bases unmatched: 4. The CDR3 loop spans 16 amino acids. Here the CDR3 reads CASGLALTGVNTEAFF. CDR3 sequence (DNA): TGTGCTAGTGGTTTGGCATTGACAGGGGTGAACACTGAAGCTTTCTTT.

This clonotype was recorded many times. The V gene is TRBV20-1, the J gene TRBJ2-5; the match to TRBD1 covers 9 bases. The CDR3 sequence is 15 residues long. Germline V gene sequence: CDR1 DFQATT, CDR2 SNEGSKA (reference sequence). J lost 5 bases, V lost 0 bases, and 7 bases had no gene match. DNA of the CDR3: TGCAGTGCTAGAGATCCGGGACAGGGAGGGGAGACCCAGTACTTC. Encoded protein: CSARDPGQGGETQYF.

There are a few counts of this clonotype. The rearrangement links TRBV4-1 to TRBJ2-1; D unclear. Germline V gene sequence: CDR1 MGHRA, CDR2 YSYEKL. This CDR3 contains 16 residues. Trimming shortened V by 4 bases and J by 3 bases, and 16 bases separated the two germline ends. DNA for the CDR3: TGCGCCAGCAGCCGAGAATTTGGAGCTGACTACAATGAGCAGTTCTTC. Translated, it gives CASSREFGADYNEQFF.

In its sample, this clonotype was seen a few times. The chain recombines TRBV5-1 with TRBJ1-1; possible D gene TRBD1, 5 bases. The CDR3 consists of 14 residues. The germline CDR1 and CDR2 sequences are SGHRS and YFSETQ. V gave up 4 bases and J gave up 3 bases, with 13 bases separating them. CDR3 in amino acids: CASSPGRTHTEAFF. The CDR3 region has the DNA TGCGCCAGCAGCCCGGGACGGACTCACACTGAAGCTTTCTTT.

The chain couples TRBV20-1 to TRBJ2-7, with D tentatively TRBD1 or TRBD2 (5 bases each). The germline V and J ends were trimmed by 1 base and 9 bases, with 16 bases remaining between them. Germline V gene lookup returns CDR1 DFQATT and CDR2 SNEGSKA (reference sequence). This CDR3 is built from 13 residues. Here the CDR3 DNA reads TGCAGTGCTAGAGTAGGGACCAACGTGGGGCAGTACTTC. As protein: CSARVGTNVGQYF.

This clonotype has only a few counts. The chain is built from TRBV7-8 and TRBJ2-6, with unresolved D. The CDR3 spans 21 residues. Between the trimmed V and J ends, which lost 2 bases and 0 bases, there was a span of 23 bases. Germline CDR1 and CDR2: SGHVS and FQNEAQ. This CDR3 is CASSLPSRQVDYPSGANVLTF. The CDR3 DNA reads as TGTGCCAGCAGCTTACCCTCACGGCAGGTGGATTACCCCTCTGGGGCCAACGTCCTGACTTTC.

This sequence joins TRBV20-1 and TRBJ1-6, with TRBD1 identical over 7 bases. The germline V gene encodes CDR1 DFQATT and CDR2 SNEGSKA (reference sequence). This CDR3 spans 16 amino acids. J lost 7 bases, V lost 2 bases, and 11 bases had no gene match. The CDR3 here is CSARYDRVVVNSPLHF. Written as DNA, the CDR3 is TGCAGTGCTAGATATGACAGGGTTGTGGTAAATTCACCCCTCCACTTT.

The chain is built from TRBV5-3 and TRBJ1-5; D is unclear. TRBV5-3 is identified as an open reading frame with a role that is uncertain. The CDR3 is 12 residues long. V lost 3 bases and J 4 bases, leaving 5 bases between the germline ends. This CDR3 is CARSCPNQPQHF. In nucleotides, the CDR3 is TGTGCCAGAAGCTGCCCAAATCAGCCCCAGCATTTT.

This clonotype was counted only a few times. The chain uses TRBV21-1 and TRBJ2-3; TRBD1, the table's D call, lacks a check against the DNA. TRBV21-1 is recorded as a pseudogene. This CDR3 has 17 residues. CDR3: CASSKGKTGWDTDTQYF. CDR3 in DNA: TGTGCCAGCAGCAAAGGGAAAACAGGGTGGGACACAGATACGCAGTATTTT.